This T cell receptor (beta chain) derives from a study of blood T cell repertoires in COVID-19. The overall study: The study drew acute and convalescent COVID-19 samples from the United States, Italy and Spain. T cells, B-cell-depleted T cells, or PBMCs supplied cDNA or gDNA.

In the original processing: Counts of nucleated cells, estimated from reference gene primer amplification, were obtained. Assay: immunoSEQ multiplex PCR; the TCRdb copy retains only in-frame clones and omits some. That table gives V, J and clone size, and the DNA gave D and trimming. The sample records about 260,000 clones, around 88% being singletons. Trimming removed 3 bases from V and 1 base from J, with 13 bases in between. Germline V CDR1 and CDR2: MNHEY, SMNVEV (reference sequence). The CDR3 totals 15 residues. Clinical histories supplied by participants themselves formed the basis of cohort assignment.

V gene TRBV27 combines with J gene TRBJ2-7, with TRBD1 as a possible D gene (6 bases). The TCR originated in a woman aged 50 to 60 who had recovered from COVID-19. The sequencing input was PBMCs or T cells enriched from blood (not recorded which). CDR3 nucleotide sequence: TGTGCCAGCAGTTTCAGGGGTGCGCTATCCTACGAGCAGTACTTC. Translated: CASSFRGALSYEQYF.